This entry lists 17 T cell receptor beta chains sequenced from one sample in a study of immune cell composition in non-small cell lung cancer. The normal lung sample lay at least 3 cm, and maximally far, from the tumour. Profiling relied on immunoSEQ multiplex PCR, and the TCRdb table lists in-frame clones only, not all of them. The sample records 6,000 to 8,500 clones, around 67% being singletons. The specimen was non-adjacent lung tissue. All receptors come from a human donor with non-small cell lung cancer.

The V call is TRBV28, the J call TRBJ1-2; TRBD1 matches at 9 bases. The junction had 11 bases not matched to a gene; V was cut back by 6 bases and J by 6 bases. CDR1 and CDR2 (germline): MDHEN, SYDVKM. The CDR3 extends over 15 amino acids. Here the CDR3 reads CASSPPVRTGDGYTF. In nucleotides, the CDR3 is TGTGCCAGCAGCCCGCCCGTAAGGACAGGGGATGGCTACACCTTC.

The chain's CDR3 is CASSLARLAGGGDTQYF. CDR3 nucleotide sequence: TGTGCCAGCAGCTTAGCGAGACTAGCGGGAGGAGGAGATACGCAGTATTTT. The rearrangement links TRBV7-9 to TRBJ2-3; 13 bases line up with TRBD2. CDR3 size: 17 residues. Germline values: CDR1 SEHNR, CDR2 FQNEAQ (reference sequence). Trimming took 0 bases from V and 5 from J; bases not matched to a gene: 5.

The chain uses TRBV7-2 and TRBJ2-1, with 9 positions matching TRBD2. Germline values: CDR1 SGHTA, CDR2 FQGNSA. This CDR3 is built from 17 residues. Trimming took 6 bases from V and 7 from J; bases not matched to a gene: 16. CDR3 region: CASRVASSGTIINEQFF. The CDR3 DNA follows: TGTGCCAGCAGAGTGGCTTCTAGCGGGACCATCATAAATGAGCAGTTCTTC.

This chain uses TRBV27 with TRBJ1-2, with 7 bases aligning to TRBD1. The CDR3 is made up of 15 amino acids. Germline CDR1 is MNHEY and CDR2 is SMNVEV (reference sequence). V lost 2 bases, J lost 8 bases, and 11 bases stayed unmatched. The CDR3 is CASSLKGAHYSGYTF. CDR3 DNA sequence: TGTGCCAGCAGTTTAAAGGGGGCGCATTACTCCGGCTACACCTTC.

The J gene is TRBJ1-2, the V gene TRBV6-5; a possible D gene is TRBD1 (5 bases). CDR3 length: 14 residues. Germline V gives CDR1 MNHEY, CDR2 SVGAGI. Trimming left V 3 bases short and J 2 bases short, with 10 bases between. CDR3: CASSYARENYGYTF. CDR3 bases: TGTGCCAGCAGTTATGCCAGGGAAAACTATGGCTACACCTTC.

This clone appeared a single time. The J gene is TRBJ2-1, the V gene TRBV7-3; 12 bases map to TRBD2. The germline V gene encodes CDR1 SGHTA and CDR2 FQGTGA. The CDR3 totals 15 residues. V trimming: 6 bases; J trimming: 5 bases; junction bases outside the gene matches: 5. The CDR3 loop is CASSPWTSGDNEQFF. CDR3 in DNA: TGTGCCAGCAGTCCCTGGACTAGCGGGGACAATGAGCAGTTCTTC. The full variable domain, with the rest looked up from reference TRBV7-3 and TRBJ2-1, is GAGVSQTPSNKVTEKGKYVELRCDPISGHTALYWYRQSLGQGPEFLIYFQGTGAADDSGLPNDRFFAVRPEGSVSTLKIQRTERGDSAVYLCASSPWTSGDNEQFFGPGTRLTVL.

The chain's CDR3 is CASSQVQGASYEQYF. The DNA of the CDR3 is TGTGCCAGCAGCCAAGTACAGGGGGCATCCTACGAGCAGTACTTC. The rearrangement links TRBV14 to TRBJ2-7; 9 nucleotides match TRBD1. The CDR3 runs to 15 residues. Germline-derived CDR1 and CDR2 are SGHDN and FVKESK. V shed 1 base and J 1 base; nucleotides not matched to a gene: 2. The variable domain in full, with the rest retrieved from reference TRBV14 and TRBJ2-7, is EAGVTQFPSHSVIEKGQTVTLRCDPISGHDNLYWYRRVMGKEIKFLLHFVKESKQDESGMPNNRFLAERTGGTYSTLKVQPAELEDSGVYFCASSQVQGASYEQYFGPGTRLTVT.

J is TRBJ2-5 and V is TRBV7-2; 7 bases match TRBD2. Trimming removed 4 bases from V and 4 bases from J; junction bases left unmatched: 9. The CDR3 sequence is 15 residues long. CDR1 is SGHTA, CDR2 FQGNSA, per germline. The CDR3 DNA follows: TGTGCCAGCAGCTCGAAGGGGTGGGGGGGAGAGACCCAGTACTTC. It is translated as CASSSKGWGGETQYF.

The V and J genes are TRBV9 and TRBJ2-2; 11 nucleotides match TRBD1. This CDR3 is 17 amino acids long. V lost 3 bases, J lost 2 bases, and 6 bases stayed unmatched. CDR1 and CDR2 from the germline V gene are SGDLS and YYNGEE. CDR3 nucleotides: TGTGCCAGCAGCGCCCCGGGACAGGGGGAAAACACCGGGGAGCTGTTTTTT. Protein product: CASSAPGQGENTGELFF.

This chain links TRBV11-1 with TRBJ2-5; TRBD2 matches 7 bases. With V trimmed by 0 bases and J by 5 bases, 3 bases remained unmatched. The CDR3 loop spans 14 amino acids. Germline values: CDR1 SGHAT, CDR2 FQDESV (reference sequence). The CDR3 DNA follows: TGTGCCAGCAGCTTAGCGGGGGGGTATGAGACCCAGTACTTC. It translates to CASSLAGGYETQYF. The full variable domain, in which reference TRBV11-1 and TRBJ2-5 provide the parts outside the CDR3, is EAEVAQSPRYKITEKSQAVAFWCDPISGHATLYWYRQILGQGPELLVQFQDESVVDDSQLPKDRFSAERLKGVDSTLKIQPAELGDSAMYLCASSLAGGYETQYFGPGTRLLVL.

The chain has TRBV6-1 and TRBJ1-5; D possibly corresponds to TRBD1 (5 bases). The CDR3 has 14 residues. V gave up 6 bases and J gave up 9 bases, with 18 bases separating them. Germline V gene lookup returns CDR1 MNHNS and CDR2 SASEGT. CDR3 sequence (DNA): TGTGCCAGCAGCCTCGCATTCAGGGATCGGCCCCAGCATTTT. This translates into CASSLAFRDRPQHF.

This chain uses TRBV9 with TRBJ2-2, with 7 bases fitting TRBD2. CDR1 and CDR2 from the germline V gene are SGDLS and YYNGEE. V lost 0 bases, J lost 5 bases, and 7 bases stayed unmatched. The CDR3 totals 16 residues. DNA for the CDR3: TGTGCCAGCAGCGTAGCGGCGGGAGTGGTGACCGGGGAGCTGTTTTTT. It specifies CASSVAAGVVTGELFF.

The chain has TRBV5-8 and TRBJ2-3; D unclear. CDR3 length: 16 amino acids. Trimming took off 0 bases at V and 1 base at J, with 12 bases between the two ends. Germline V gene sequence: CDR1 SGHTS, CDR2 YDEGEE. CDR3 sequence: CASSLGFQARTDTQYF. The CDR3 DNA sequence: TGTGCCAGCAGCTTGGGCTTTCAGGCTCGCACAGATACGCAGTATTTT.

The chain carries TRBV5-1 and TRBJ2-3, with 16 bases that match TRBD2. The germline V gene has CDR1 SGHRS and CDR2 YFSETQ. Trimming at V came to 3 bases and at J to 4 bases, leaving 2 bases not matched to a gene. This CDR3 is 16 amino acids long. CDR3 sequence reads: CASSSGTSGGADTQYF. DNA of the CDR3: TGCGCCAGCAGCTCCGGGACTAGCGGGGGGGCAGATACGCAGTATTTT.

CDR3 loop: CASSLAPGFSYEQYF. In DNA form, the CDR3 reads TGCGCCAGCAGCTTGGCTCCGGGTTTCTCCTACGAGCAGTACTTC. V gene TRBV5-1 combines with J gene TRBJ2-7, with D unresolved. The CDR3 spans 15 residues. The V gene's germline CDR1 is SGHRS and CDR2 YFSETQ. V was trimmed by 0 bases and J by 0 bases, leaving 10 bases between them.

The sample holds a few counts of this clone. This rearrangement joins TRBV4-1 to TRBJ1-6; D is unclear. Trimming removed 1 base at V and 13 bases at J, with 14 bases between. The V gene's germline CDR1 is MGHRA and CDR2 YSYEKL. CDR3 length equals 14 residues. The CDR3 bases are TGCGCCAGCAGCCAAGGGAGGACGAGTTCCCCCCTCCACTTT. Its protein product is CASSQGRTSSPLHF.

This chain connects TRBV5-1 to TRBJ2-6, with D perhaps matching TRBD1 (6 bases). Germline V gene sequence: CDR1 SGHRS, CDR2 YFSETQ. The CDR3 consists of 15 residues. Trimming pared 2 bases from V and 2 bases from J, leaving 8 bases between. In DNA form, the CDR3 reads TGCGCCAGCAGCTTTAAGGGGGCTGGGGCCAACGTCCTGACTTTC. Amino acids: CASSFKGAGANVLTF.